This T cell receptor (beta chain) was observed in a study of early T cells in non-severe SARS-CoV-2 infection. Study in general: The authors sequenced bulk RNA from unsorted whole blood, leaving chains unpaired.

This clonotype was detected ten times or more. As yet, its antigen is unknown. Individually, cDNA molecules had unique molecular identifiers attached to them. One entry per CDR3 protein, called by TCRdb with MiXCR from the 5' RACE reads. The table records around 28,000 distinct CDR3 sequences, 5.3% of them present only once. Between the trimmed V and J ends, which lost 1 base and 4 bases, there was a span of 13 bases. Per the germline V gene, CDR1 is DFQATT and CDR2 is SNEGSKA (reference sequence). The CDR3 covers 14 residues. Study-wide findings and caveats: In VDJdb matching, anti-spike CD8 responses were favored while private and CD4 specificities went missing.

The V gene is TRBV20-1, the J gene TRBJ1-2; D call uncertain. Sequencing input: whole blood. This sequence was found in an adult who was a healthcare worker with PCR-confirmed SARS-CoV-2 infection or an uninfected control (not recorded which). CDR3 DNA sequence: TGCAGTGCTAGAGGATCGGCAGCCACCTATGGCTACACCTTC. Translation: CSARGSAATYGYTF.